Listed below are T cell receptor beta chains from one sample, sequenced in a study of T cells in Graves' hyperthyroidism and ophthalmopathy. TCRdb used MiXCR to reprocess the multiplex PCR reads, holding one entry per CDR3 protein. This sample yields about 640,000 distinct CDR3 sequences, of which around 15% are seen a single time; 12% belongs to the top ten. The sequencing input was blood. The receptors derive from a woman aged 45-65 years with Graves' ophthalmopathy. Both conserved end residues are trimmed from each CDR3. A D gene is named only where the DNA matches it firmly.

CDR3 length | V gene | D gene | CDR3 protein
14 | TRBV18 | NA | ASSPGPSGSYNEQF
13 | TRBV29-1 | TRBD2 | SVGPRLARLYEQY
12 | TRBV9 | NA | ASKAAGENSPLH
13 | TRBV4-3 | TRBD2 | ASRQGTTVTGELF
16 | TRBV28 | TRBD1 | ASGRDRGEALAKNIQY
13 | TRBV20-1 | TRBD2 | SASIAGGPGEEQF
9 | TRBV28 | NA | ASSLYHEQY
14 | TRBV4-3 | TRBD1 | ASSQGQGAFSYGYT
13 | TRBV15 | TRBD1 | ATSRTGVFNQPQH
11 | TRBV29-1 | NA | SVAGRSNEKLF
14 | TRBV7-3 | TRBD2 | ASSWGAGVVGDTQY
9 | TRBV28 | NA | ASSFFSEAF
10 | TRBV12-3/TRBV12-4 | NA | ASSRTGSQAF
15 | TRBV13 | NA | ASSLFPAGPNTGELF
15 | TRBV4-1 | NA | ASSQEGRVPPSEPLH
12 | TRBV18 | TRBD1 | ASSPDRVPYEQY
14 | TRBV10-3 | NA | AISQHQGFDSYEQY
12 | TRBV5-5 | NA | ASSFFWGVGELF
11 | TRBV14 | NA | ASSQELWDEQF
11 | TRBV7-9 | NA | ASSFNTGSQAF
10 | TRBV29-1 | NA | SVCRESYEQY
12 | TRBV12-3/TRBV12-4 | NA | ASSDGSISYEQY
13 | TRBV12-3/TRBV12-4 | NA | ASSLQGLQFDEQF
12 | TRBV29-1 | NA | SVVFQTHQETQY
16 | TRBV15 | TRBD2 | ATSHKREGPPPHNEQF
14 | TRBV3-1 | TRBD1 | ASSQGATGSGNTIY
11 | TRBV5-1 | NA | ASSLDSLQPQH